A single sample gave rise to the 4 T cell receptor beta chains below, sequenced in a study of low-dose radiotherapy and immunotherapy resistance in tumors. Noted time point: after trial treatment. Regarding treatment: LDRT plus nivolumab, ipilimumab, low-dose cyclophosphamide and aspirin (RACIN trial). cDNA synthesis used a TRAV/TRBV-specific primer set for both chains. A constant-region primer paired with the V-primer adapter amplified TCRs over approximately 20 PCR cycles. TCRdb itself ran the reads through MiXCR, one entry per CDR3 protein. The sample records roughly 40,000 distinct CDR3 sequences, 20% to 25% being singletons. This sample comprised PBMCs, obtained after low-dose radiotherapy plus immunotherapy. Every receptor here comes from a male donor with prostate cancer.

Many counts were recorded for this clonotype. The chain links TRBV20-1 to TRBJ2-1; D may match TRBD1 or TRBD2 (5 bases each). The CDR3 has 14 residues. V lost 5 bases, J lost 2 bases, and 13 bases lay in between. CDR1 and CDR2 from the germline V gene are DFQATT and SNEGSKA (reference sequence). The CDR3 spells CSADRDATYNEQFF. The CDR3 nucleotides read TGCAGTGCTGACCGGGACGCCACCTACAATGAGCAGTTCTTC.

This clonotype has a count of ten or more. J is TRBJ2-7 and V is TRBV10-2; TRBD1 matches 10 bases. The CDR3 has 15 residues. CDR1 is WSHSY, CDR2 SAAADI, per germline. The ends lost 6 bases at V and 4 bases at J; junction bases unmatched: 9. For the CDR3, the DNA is TGCGCCAGCAGGGCGGACAGGGGGAGTTGGTACGAGCAGTACTTC. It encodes CASRADRGSWYEQYF.

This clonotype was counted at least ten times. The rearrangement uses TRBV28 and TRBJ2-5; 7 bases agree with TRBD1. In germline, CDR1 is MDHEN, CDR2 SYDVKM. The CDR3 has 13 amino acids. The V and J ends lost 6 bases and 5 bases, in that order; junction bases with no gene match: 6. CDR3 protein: CASRPQGNETQYF. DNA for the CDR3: TGTGCCAGCAGACCACAGGGGAACGAGACCCAGTACTTC.

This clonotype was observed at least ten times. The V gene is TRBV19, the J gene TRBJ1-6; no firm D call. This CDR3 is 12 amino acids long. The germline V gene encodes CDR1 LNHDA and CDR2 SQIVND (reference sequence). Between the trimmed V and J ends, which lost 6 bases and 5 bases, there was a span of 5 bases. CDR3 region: CASSPNNSPLHF. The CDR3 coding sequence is TGTGCCAGTAGCCCGAATAATTCACCCCTCCACTTT.